The 15 T cell receptor beta chains presented below share a single source sample, sequenced in a study of technical replicates of blood from several donors. Profiling relied on immunoSEQ multiplex PCR, and the TCRdb table lists in-frame clones only, not all of them. The profile shows 12,000 to 15,000 clones, around 82% of them singletons. Material for sequencing was PBMCs. These receptors came from a human donor in good health.

J is TRBJ1-3 and V is TRBV7-3, with 8 bases aligning to TRBD1. Germline values: CDR1 SGHTA, CDR2 FQGTGA. The J segment lost 2 bases and the V segment lost 5 bases, leaving 17 bases of the junction unmatched. The CDR3 spans 19 residues. The chain's CDR3 is CASSPRSGTGPLAGNTIYF. The CDR3 nucleotides are TGTGCCAGCAGCCCAAGGAGCGGGACAGGACCCCTCGCTGGAAACACCATATATTTT.

This clone was counted once. The chain couples TRBV7-9 to TRBJ1-5; a possible D gene is TRBD1 (5 bases). CDR1 SEHNR and CDR2 FQNEAQ come from the germline V gene (reference sequence). V was clipped by 1 base and J by 7 bases, with 14 bases between them. The CDR3 covers 15 residues. CDR3 sequence: CASSLGSGRAQPQHF. CDR3 DNA: TGTGCCAGCAGCTTAGGGTCAGGGAGGGCACAGCCCCAGCATTTT.

The gene calls are TRBV5-1 and TRBJ2-7; a weak D match, TRBD2 (7 bases). This CDR3 has 14 amino acids. The V end lost 4 bases, the J end lost 0 bases, and 11 bases lay between the germline ends. Germline V gene data show CDR1 as SGHRS and CDR2 as YFSETQ. CDR3 sequence: CASSQRDNSYEQYF. CDR3 nucleotides: TGCGCCAGCAGCCAGCGGGACAACTCCTACGAGCAGTACTTC.

A single count supports this clone. The CDR3 spells CASSLLATGSNYGYTF. Written as DNA, the CDR3 is TGTGCCAGCAGCCTCCTCGCGACAGGTTCTAACTATGGCTACACCTTC. This chain links TRBV14 with TRBJ1-2, with a weak D call TRBD1 (6 bases). CDR1 is SGHDN and CDR2 is FVKESK in the germline V gene. CDR3 length equals 16 residues. V dropped 4 bases and J dropped 0 bases, with 15 bases sitting between them.

The chain links TRBV10-1 to TRBJ2-7, with D perhaps TRBD1 (5 bases). Trimming left V 5 bases short and J 0 bases short, with 5 bases between. Germline values: CDR1 WNHNN, CDR2 SYGVQD (reference sequence). This CDR3 region has 12 residues. DNA of the CDR3: TGCGCCAGCAGTACAGGCTCCTACGAGCAGTACTTC. Encoded protein: CASSTGSYEQYF.

The chain links TRBV30 to TRBJ2-2; the D is unclear. Germline V gene sequence: CDR1 GTSNPN, CDR2 SVGIG (reference sequence). The CDR3 is 13 amino acids. The ends were cut back, 2 bases at V and 7 bases at J, with 11 bases in the middle. CDR3 bases: TGTGCCTGGAGTTTTAGTGTTTACGGGGAGCTGTTTTTT. Amino acids: CAWSFSVYGELFF.

This clone has just one count. This chain connects TRBV6-1 to TRBJ2-2; D is ambiguous. The CDR3 contains 14 residues. V lost 0 bases to trimming and J lost 5 bases, with 7 bases between them. Per germline, CDR1 MNHNS and CDR2 SASEGT. The CDR3 DNA reads as TGTGCCAGCAGTGAAGCGCCGGAGACCGGGGAGCTGTTTTTT. Protein product: CASSEAPETGELFF.

This clone has more than one count but fewer than ten. CDR3 nucleotide sequence: TGTGCCAGCACCTCGTACGAGGGGGCGGGGTTCACCGGGGAGCTGTTTTTT. Its protein is CASTSYEGAGFTGELFF. V gene TRBV9 combines with J gene TRBJ2-2, with a weak D call TRBD1 (7 bases). The V and J ends lost 6 bases and 4 bases respectively, with 22 bases between them. CDR1 SGDLS and CDR2 YYNGEE come from the germline V gene. The CDR3 is made up of 17 amino acids.

The chain employs TRBV30 and TRBJ2-2; D remains unclear. There are 14 residues in the CDR3. Looked up from germline, CDR1 is GTSNPN and CDR2 is SVGIG (reference sequence). The ends were cut back, 0 bases at V and 5 bases at J, with 10 bases in the middle. CDR3 protein: CAWSVYARTGELFF. The CDR3 DNA reads as TGTGCCTGGAGTGTATACGCTAGAACCGGGGAGCTGTTTTTT.

This chain uses TRBV14 with TRBJ1-4; possibly TRBD1 for D (5 bases). Germline CDR1 SGHDN, CDR2 FVKESK. This CDR3 spans 13 amino acids. V was trimmed by 4 bases and J by 8 bases, leaving 11 bases between them. The CDR3 loop is CASSRSGEEKLFF. The CDR3, as DNA: TGTGCCAGCAGCCGTTCGGGGGAGGAAAAACTGTTTTTT. The whole variable domain, remainder taken from reference TRBV14 and TRBJ1-4, is EAGVTQFPSHSVIEKGQTVTLRCDPISGHDNLYWYRRVMGKEIKFLLHFVKESKQDESGMPNNRFLAERTGGTYSTLKVQPAELEDSGVYFCASSRSGEEKLFFGSGTQLSVL.

The V and J genes are TRBV4-2 and TRBJ2-7; a weak D match, TRBD2 (5 bases). The V and J ends lost 5 bases and 5 bases respectively, with 16 bases between them. Germline V gene lookup returns CDR1 LGHNA and CDR2 YNFKEQ. The CDR3 covers 14 residues. The CDR3 sequence is CASSEGRGIDEQYF. As DNA, the CDR3 is TGTGCCAGCAGCGAAGGGAGAGGTATCGACGAGCAGTACTTC.

The V and J genes are TRBV29-1 and TRBJ2-1; no firm D call. V lost 3 bases to trimming and J lost 5 bases, with 11 bases between them. The CDR3 runs to 13 residues. The germline V gene encodes CDR1 SQVTM and CDR2 ANQGSEA. CDR3 DNA: TGCAGCGTTGATGAGGAGTTAGACAATGAGCAGTTCTTC. Translating it yields CSVDEELDNEQFF.

This clone is a singleton in its sample. The chain recombines TRBV30 with TRBJ1-3; tentatively, D is TRBD1 (5 bases). CDR3 length: 15 amino acids. Trimming took 8 bases from V and 0 from J, leaving 17 bases between them. Germline V gene data show CDR1 as GTSNPN and CDR2 as SVGIG (reference sequence). The DNA for the CDR3 is TGTGCCGGGACCTATCTCGAATACTCTGGAAACACCATATATTTT. It is translated as CAGTYLEYSGNTIYF.

The CDR3 DNA reads as TGTGCCTGGAGTCACGACAGGGGGAGGACTGAAGCTTTCTTT. Translating gives CAWSHDRGRTEAFF. This chain connects TRBV30 to TRBJ1-1; 9 bases agree with TRBD1. V trimming: 2 bases; J trimming: 5 bases; junction bases outside the gene matches: 6. Germline V gene lookup returns CDR1 GTSNPN and CDR2 SVGIG (reference sequence). The CDR3 runs to 14 residues.

V is TRBV7-6 and J is TRBJ1-2, with D perhaps TRBD1 (5 bases). This CDR3 region has 19 residues. Germline-derived CDR1 and CDR2 are SGHVS and FNYEAQ. The germline V and J ends were trimmed by 1 base and 0 bases, with 21 bases remaining between them. The CDR3 DNA follows: TGTGCCAGCAGCTTAGGACGGGGGAGGTCAAACCTAGCTAACTATGGCTACACCTTC. Translation gives CASSLGRGRSNLANYGYTF.